This T cell receptor (beta chain) appears in the sequencing data of a study of blood T cell repertoires in COVID-19. Study-level background: T cells, B-cell-depleted T cells, or PBMCs provided the cDNA or gDNA that served as material.

The CDR3 length is 15 residues. From germline, CDR1 is SGHTA and CDR2 FQGNSA. Trimming left V 3 bases short and J 2 bases short, with 13 bases between. In the original processing: Researchers report that nucleated cell counts were estimated from reference gene primer amplification. Method: immunoSEQ multiplex PCR; TCRdb's copy keeps in-frame clones and lacks some. That table supplies the V and J calls and clone size; D and trimming were determined from the DNA. Of about 200,000 clones in the sample, roughly nine tenths were seen once. Sample: peripheral blood. The genes are TRBV7-2 and TRBJ1-2, with a weak D call TRBD1 (5 bases). This TCR was sampled from a middle-aged man with acute or convalescent COVID-19. This chain's CDR3 is CASSFPGLINYGYTF. The CDR3 bases are TGTGCCAGCAGCTTCCCGGGACTGATAAACTATGGCTACACCTTC.